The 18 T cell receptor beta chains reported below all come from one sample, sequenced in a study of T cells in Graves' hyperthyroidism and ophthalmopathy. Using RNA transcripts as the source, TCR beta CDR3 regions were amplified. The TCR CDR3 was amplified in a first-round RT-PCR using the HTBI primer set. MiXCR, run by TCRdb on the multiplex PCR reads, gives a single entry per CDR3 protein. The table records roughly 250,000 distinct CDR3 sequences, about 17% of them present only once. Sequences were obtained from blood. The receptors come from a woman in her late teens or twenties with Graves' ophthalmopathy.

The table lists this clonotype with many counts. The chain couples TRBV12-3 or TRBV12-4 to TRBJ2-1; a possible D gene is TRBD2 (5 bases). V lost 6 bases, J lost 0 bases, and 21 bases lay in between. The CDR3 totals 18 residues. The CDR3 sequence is CASSRKTKSVSSYNEQFF. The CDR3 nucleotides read TGTGCCAGCAGCAGGAAGACTAAGAGCGTGAGCTCCTACAATGAGCAGTTCTTC.

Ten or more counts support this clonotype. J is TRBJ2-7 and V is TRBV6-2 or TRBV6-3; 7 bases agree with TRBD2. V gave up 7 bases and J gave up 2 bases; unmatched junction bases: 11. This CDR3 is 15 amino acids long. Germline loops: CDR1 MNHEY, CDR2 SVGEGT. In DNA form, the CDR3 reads TGTGCCAGCACCAATGCTGGGCTAGCGGCCTACGAGCAGTACTTC. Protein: CASTNAGLAAYEQYF.

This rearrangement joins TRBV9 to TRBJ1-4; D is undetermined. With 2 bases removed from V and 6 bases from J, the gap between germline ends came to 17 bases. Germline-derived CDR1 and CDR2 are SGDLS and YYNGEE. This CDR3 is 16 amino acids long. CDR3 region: CASSVGLGGNDEKLFF. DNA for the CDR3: TGTGCCAGCAGCGTTGGTCTGGGAGGGAACGATGAAAAACTGTTTTTT. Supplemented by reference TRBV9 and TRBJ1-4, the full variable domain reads DSGVTQTPKHLITATGQRVTLRCSPRSGDLSVYWYQQSLDQGLQFLIQYYNGEERAKGNILERFSAQQFPDLHSELNLSSLELGDSALYFCASSVGLGGNDEKLFFGSGTQLSVL.

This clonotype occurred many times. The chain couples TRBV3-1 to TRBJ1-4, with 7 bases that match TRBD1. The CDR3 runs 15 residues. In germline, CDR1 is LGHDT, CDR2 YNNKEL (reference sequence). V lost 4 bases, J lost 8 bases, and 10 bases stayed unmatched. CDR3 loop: CASSLWTGGSEKLFF. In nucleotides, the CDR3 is TGTGCCAGCAGCCTCTGGACAGGCGGCTCAGAAAAACTGTTTTTT.

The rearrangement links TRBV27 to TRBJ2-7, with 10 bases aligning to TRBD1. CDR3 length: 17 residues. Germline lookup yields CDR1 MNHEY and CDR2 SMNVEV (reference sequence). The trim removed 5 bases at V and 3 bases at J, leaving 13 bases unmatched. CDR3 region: CASSDLDRGLGYYEQYF. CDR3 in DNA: TGTGCCAGCAGTGACCTCGACAGGGGGCTAGGCTACTACGAGCAGTACTTC.

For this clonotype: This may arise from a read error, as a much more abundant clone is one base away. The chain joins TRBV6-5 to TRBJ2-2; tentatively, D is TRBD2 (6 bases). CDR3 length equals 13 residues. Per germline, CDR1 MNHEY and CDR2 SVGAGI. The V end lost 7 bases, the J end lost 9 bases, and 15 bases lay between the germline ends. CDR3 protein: CASISQRGWELFF. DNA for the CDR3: TGTGCCAGCATTTCCCAACGGGGGTGGGAGCTGTTTTTT.

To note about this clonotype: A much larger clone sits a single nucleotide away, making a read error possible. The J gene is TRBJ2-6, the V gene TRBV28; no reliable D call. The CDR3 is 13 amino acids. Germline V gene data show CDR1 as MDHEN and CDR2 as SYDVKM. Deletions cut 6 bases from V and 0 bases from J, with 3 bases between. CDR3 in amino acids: CASRLSGANVLTF. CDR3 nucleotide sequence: TGTGCCAGCAGGCTCTCTGGGGCCAACGTCCTGACTTTC.

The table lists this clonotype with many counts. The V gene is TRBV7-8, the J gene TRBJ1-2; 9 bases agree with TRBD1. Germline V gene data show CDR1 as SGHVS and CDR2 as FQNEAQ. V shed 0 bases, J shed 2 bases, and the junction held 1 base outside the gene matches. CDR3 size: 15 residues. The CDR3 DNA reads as TGTGCCAGCAGCTTAGCGGACAGGGGCAACTATGGCTACACCTTC. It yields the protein CASSLADRGNYGYTF.

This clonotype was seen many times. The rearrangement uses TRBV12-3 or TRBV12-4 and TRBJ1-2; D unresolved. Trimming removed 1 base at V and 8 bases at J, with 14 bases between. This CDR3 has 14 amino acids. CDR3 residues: CASSLGTPTYGYTF. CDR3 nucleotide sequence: TGTGCCAGCAGTTTAGGGACCCCCACATACGGCTACACCTTC.

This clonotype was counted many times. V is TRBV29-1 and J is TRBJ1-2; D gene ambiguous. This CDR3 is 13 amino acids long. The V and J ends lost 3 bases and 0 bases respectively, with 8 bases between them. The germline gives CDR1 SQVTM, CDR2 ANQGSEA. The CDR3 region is CSVEALANYGYTF. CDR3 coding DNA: TGCAGCGTTGAGGCTCTAGCTAACTATGGCTACACCTTC.

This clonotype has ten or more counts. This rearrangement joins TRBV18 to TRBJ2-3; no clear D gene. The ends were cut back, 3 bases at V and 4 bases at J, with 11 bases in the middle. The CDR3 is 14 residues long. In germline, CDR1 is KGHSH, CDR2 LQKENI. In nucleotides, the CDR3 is TGTGCCAGCTCACCTTCTCCTAAACCAGATACGCAGTATTTT. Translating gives CASSPSPKPDTQYF.

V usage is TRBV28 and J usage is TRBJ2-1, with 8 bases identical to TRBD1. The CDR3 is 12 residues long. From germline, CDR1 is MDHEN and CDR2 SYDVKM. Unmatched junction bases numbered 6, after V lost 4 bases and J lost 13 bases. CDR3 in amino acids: CASSSLGTGQFF. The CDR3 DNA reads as TGTGCCAGCAGTTCTCTCGGGACAGGCCAGTTCTTC. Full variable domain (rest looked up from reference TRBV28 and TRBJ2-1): DVKVTQSSRYLVKRTGEKVFLECVQDMDHENMFWYRQDPGLGLRLIYFSYDVKMKEKGDIPEGYSVSREKKERFSLILESASTNQTSMYLCASSSLGTGQFFGPGTRLTVL.

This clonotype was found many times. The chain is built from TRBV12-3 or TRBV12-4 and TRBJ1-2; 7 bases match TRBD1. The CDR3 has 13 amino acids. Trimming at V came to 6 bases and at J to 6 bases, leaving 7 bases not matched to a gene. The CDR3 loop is CASSYDREDGYTF. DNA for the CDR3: TGTGCCAGCAGCTACGACAGGGAGGATGGCTACACCTTC.

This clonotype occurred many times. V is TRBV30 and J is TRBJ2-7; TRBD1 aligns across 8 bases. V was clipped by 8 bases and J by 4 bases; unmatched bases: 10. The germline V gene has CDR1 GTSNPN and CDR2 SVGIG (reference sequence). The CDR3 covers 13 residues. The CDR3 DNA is TGTGCCCTAGGACTGACAGGGGCGTACGAGCAGTACTTC. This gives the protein CALGLTGAYEQYF.

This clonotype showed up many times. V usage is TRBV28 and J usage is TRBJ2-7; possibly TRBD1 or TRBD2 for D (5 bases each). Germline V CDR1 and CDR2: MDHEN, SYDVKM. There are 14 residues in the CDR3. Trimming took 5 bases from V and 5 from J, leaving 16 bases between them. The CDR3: CASSTARRGDEQYF. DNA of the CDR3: TGTGCCAGCAGTACAGCTAGGAGAGGGGACGAGCAGTACTTC.

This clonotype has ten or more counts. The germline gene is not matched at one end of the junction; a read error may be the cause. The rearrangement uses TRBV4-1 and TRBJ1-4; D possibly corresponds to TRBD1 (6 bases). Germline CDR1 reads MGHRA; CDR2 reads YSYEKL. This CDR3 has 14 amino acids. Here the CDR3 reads CASSRQATNEKLFF. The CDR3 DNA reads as TGCGCCAGCAGCCGACAGGCAACGAATGAAAAACTGTTTTTT.

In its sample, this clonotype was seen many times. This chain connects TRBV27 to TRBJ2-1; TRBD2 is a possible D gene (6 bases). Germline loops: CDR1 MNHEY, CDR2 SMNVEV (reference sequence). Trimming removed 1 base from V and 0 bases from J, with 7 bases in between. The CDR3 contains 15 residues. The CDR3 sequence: CASSLWGDSYNEQFF. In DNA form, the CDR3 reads TGTGCCAGCAGTTTATGGGGGGACTCCTACAATGAGCAGTTCTTC.

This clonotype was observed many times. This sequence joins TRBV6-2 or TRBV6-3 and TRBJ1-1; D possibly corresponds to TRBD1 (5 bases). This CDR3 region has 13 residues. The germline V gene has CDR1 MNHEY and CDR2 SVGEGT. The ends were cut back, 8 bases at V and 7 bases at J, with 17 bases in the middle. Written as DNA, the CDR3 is TGTGCCAGCGAGCAGGGCGGTTATGTTGAAGCTTTCTTT. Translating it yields CASEQGGYVEAFF.